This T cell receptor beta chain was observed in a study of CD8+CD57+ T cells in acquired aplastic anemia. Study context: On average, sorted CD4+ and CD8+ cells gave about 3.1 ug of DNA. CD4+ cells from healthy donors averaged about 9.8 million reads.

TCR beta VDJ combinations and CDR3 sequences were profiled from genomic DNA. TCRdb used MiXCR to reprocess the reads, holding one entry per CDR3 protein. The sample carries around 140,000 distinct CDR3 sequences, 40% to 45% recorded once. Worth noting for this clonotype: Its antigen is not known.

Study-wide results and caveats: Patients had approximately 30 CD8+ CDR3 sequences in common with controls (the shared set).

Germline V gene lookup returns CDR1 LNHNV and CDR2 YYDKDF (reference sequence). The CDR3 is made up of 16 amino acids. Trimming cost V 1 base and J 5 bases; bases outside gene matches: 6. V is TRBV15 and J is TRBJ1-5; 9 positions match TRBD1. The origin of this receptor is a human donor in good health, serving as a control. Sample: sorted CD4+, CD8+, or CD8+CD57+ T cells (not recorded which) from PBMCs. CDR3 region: CATSRAGTGSDQPQHF. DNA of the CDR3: TGTGCCACCAGCAGAGCCGGGACAGGGAGCGATCAGCCCCAGCATTTT.